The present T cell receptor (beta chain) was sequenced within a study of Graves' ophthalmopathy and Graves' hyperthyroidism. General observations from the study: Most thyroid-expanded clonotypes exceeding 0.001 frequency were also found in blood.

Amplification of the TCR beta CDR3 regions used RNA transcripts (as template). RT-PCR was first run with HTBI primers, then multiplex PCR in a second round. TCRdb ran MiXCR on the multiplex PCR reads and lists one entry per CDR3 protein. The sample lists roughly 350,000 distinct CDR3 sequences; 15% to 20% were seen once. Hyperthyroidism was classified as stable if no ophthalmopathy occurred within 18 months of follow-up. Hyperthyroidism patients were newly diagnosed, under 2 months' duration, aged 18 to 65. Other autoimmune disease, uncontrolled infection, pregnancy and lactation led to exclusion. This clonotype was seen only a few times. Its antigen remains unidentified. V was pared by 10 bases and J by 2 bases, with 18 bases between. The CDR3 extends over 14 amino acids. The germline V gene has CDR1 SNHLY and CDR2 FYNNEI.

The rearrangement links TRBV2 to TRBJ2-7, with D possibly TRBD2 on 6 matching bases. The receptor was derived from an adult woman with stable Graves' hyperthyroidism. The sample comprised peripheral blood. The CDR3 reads CATAAGSAAYEQYF. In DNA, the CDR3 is TGTGCCACCGCGGCGGGGAGCGCGGCCTACGAGCAGTACTTC.